This TCR beta chain emerged from a study of blood T cell repertoires in COVID-19. The overall study: Samples representing acute and convalescent COVID-19 were sourced from the United States, Italy and Spain. In each case, the material was cDNA or gDNA derived from T cells, B-cell-depleted T cells, or PBMCs.

This clone was seen just once. CDR1 is LNHNV and CDR2 is YYDKDF in the germline V gene (reference sequence). This CDR3 comprises 12 residues. The trim removed 5 bases at V and 10 bases at J, leaving 3 bases unmatched. Original processing methods: Nucleated cell counts were estimated from reference gene primer amplification. The data were produced by immunoSEQ multiplex PCR, yet TCRdb's version contains in-frame clones alone and is incomplete. The DNA gave D and trimming, while V, J and clone size come from that table. The sample holds about 140,000 clones, around 89% seen once. The rearrangement links TRBV15 to TRBJ2-1; 9 positions agree with TRBD1. This TCR was recovered from a human donor in a cohort sampled during active COVID-19. Input material: peripheral blood. CDR3 amino acids: CATSAGQGEQFF. The CDR3 nucleotides are TGTGCCACCAGCGCGGGACAGGGAGAGCAGTTCTTC.